These 4 T cell receptor beta chains originate from one sample sequenced in a study of cytomegalovirus exposure and HLA in healthy donors (dated by TCRdb to about 2017). The library was prepared using the immunoSEQ multiplex PCR assay. For the multiplex PCR, a mixture combining 60 forward primers for TCR Vbeta segments and 13 reverse primers for TCR Jbeta segments was used. Entries here come from immuneACCESS through TCRdb and include only in-frame sequences with V and J called. Some clones fail to appear in such tables; in the studies checked, an unresolved V gene covers under half of the shortfall, and the cause of the remainder is unknown. Here the sample has around 71,000 clones; roughly 60% occur a single time. The ten biggest clones cover 5.7% of the sample. Sequenced sample: PBMCs. These TCRs come from a man aged 25-40 years in good health and CMV-seropositive.

V gene TRBV27 combines with J gene TRBJ2-6; 7 bases map to TRBD1. V dropped 1 base and J dropped 0; count of bases not matched to a gene: 15. Germline loops: CDR1 MNHEY, CDR2 SMNVEV (reference sequence). The CDR3 consists of 21 residues. As DNA, the CDR3 is TGTGCCAGCAGTTTATACGCAGGGACAGTTGCATCTCACTCTGGGGCCAACGTCCTGACTTTC. Residues: CASSLYAGTVASHSGANVLTF.

V is TRBV7-3 and J is TRBJ2-7, with D maybe TRBD1 (6 bases). The CDR3 extends over 11 amino acids. Trimming left V 11 bases short and J 2 bases short, with 10 bases between. Germline CDR1 reads SGHTA; CDR2 reads FQGTGA. The CDR3 sequence: CADRSPYEQYF. The CDR3 DNA reads TGTGCCGACAGGAGCCCCTACGAGCAGTACTTC.

This clone has only one observation. This chain connects TRBV7-2 to TRBJ1-1; 7 bases match TRBD1. From germline, CDR1 is SGHTA and CDR2 FQGNSA. J gave up 5 bases and V 3 bases, and 6 bases lay outside the gene matches. The CDR3 is 14 residues long. The CDR3 region has the DNA TGTGCCAGCAGCTTGGGGACAGAGGAAACTGAAGCTTTCTTT. It yields the protein CASSLGTEETEAFF.

CDR3 protein: CASSPTSGRNYNEQFF. The CDR3 bases are TGCGCCAGCAGCCCAACTAGCGGGAGAAACTACAATGAGCAGTTCTTC. V is TRBV4-1 and J is TRBJ2-1; 11 bases map to TRBD2. V dropped 4 bases and J dropped 3; count of bases not matched to a gene: 5. Germline CDR1 reads MGHRA; CDR2 reads YSYEKL. CDR3 length equals 16 residues.